This section outlines one T cell receptor beta chain sequence together with its context. Its antigen is not known. The sample contains more than one DNA sequence encoding this CDR3. This sample stems from a study of beta chain features in type 1 diabetes. Whole-study context: Regarding age, gender and cell yields, patients proved similar to healthy donors. The study's findings and limits: A closer apparent resemblance between naive, central memory and Treg TCRB repertoires was seen in patients than in healthy donors.

Germline V lookup: CDR1 GTSNPN, CDR2 SVGIG (reference sequence). V was trimmed by 4 bases and J by 2 bases, leaving 9 bases between them. The CDR3 sequence is 12 residues long. The study reverse transcribed the entire isolated RNA, so it sequenced expressed TCRB transcripts. Clones were read by immunoSEQ multiplex PCR, and TCRdb kept only the in-frame ones, dropping some. The table includes about 360,000 clones, approximately 12% detected once. The sequence came from a man aged 18-30 years in good health. The source material was naive CD4+ T cells from blood. V usage is TRBV30 and J usage is TRBJ2-7; D gene uncertain. CDR3 in DNA: TGTGCCTGGACGGCTGGAGCCTACGAGCAGTACTTC. Its translation is CAWTAGAYEQYF. The entire variable domain, with the rest obtained from reference TRBV30 and TRBJ2-7, is as follows: SQTIHQWPATLVQPVGSPLSLECTVEGTSNPNLYWYRQAAGRGLQLLFYSVGIGQISSEVPQNLSASRPQDRQFILSSKKLLLSDSGFYLCAWTAGAYEQYFGPGTRLTVT.